Sequencing of this TCR beta chain was carried out in a study of blood T cell repertoires in COVID-19. As for the study in general: COVID-19 samples, acute and convalescent, were from the United States, Italy and Spain. Sources were T cells, B-cell-depleted T cells, or PBMCs; the material itself was cDNA or gDNA.

Germline V gene sequence: CDR1 MDHEN, CDR2 SYDVKM. CDR3 length: 13 amino acids. Trimming took off 6 bases at V and 7 bases at J, with 12 bases between the two ends. Assay: immunoSEQ multiplex PCR; the TCRdb copy retains only in-frame clones and omits some. The data hold 220,000 or so clones, with approximately 86% observed a single time. Seattle cases were enrolled at active infection and followed longitudinally. The genes are TRBV28 and TRBJ1-4; weak D call: TRBD1 (6 bases). Input material: peripheral blood. The TCR comes from a woman between 45 and 65 years old with COVID-19, enrolled during active disease. CDR3 in amino acids: CASSPSQGEKLFF. CDR3 coding DNA: TGTGCCAGCAGCCCTTCACAGGGTGAAAAACTGTTTTTT.